This T cell receptor (beta chain) was documented in a study of regulatory T cells in long-lasting Graves disease. In the study overall: Antithyroid drug intake by newly diagnosed Graves' patients had lasted under 3 months.

Whole-study findings and limits: Fewer public clonotypes were shared by new patients (over 950) than by persistent patients (fewer than 3,000). A limited number of samples was an acknowledged limitation.

Relying on iRepertoire HTBI primers and Arm-PCR of CDR3 regions, the team built TCR beta libraries. TCRdb itself ran the multiplex PCR reads through MiXCR, one entry per CDR3 protein. The data show approximately 470,000 distinct CDR3 sequences, with around 16% seen just once and 9.5% to 15% held by the top ten. This sample's time point: newly diagnosed GD, antithyroid drugs for less than 3 months. The TCR library was made from RNA that had been extracted from PBMCs in TRIzol. The ends were cut back, 2 bases at V and 0 bases at J, with 8 bases in the middle. This CDR3 contains 16 residues. CDR1 LNHDA and CDR2 SQIVND come from the germline V gene (reference sequence). To note about this clonotype: The antigen is unknown.

In addition, the sample was reused for a study of T cells in Graves' hyperthyroidism and ophthalmopathy. As that study records: A first-round RT-PCR of the TCR CDR3 used the HTBI primer set.

The sequence derives from a middle-aged man with Graves disease. This specimen consisted of peripheral blood mononuclear cells (PBMCs), obtained at new diagnosis, from a patient treated with antithyroid drugs. The chain has TRBV19 and TRBJ1-6; D ambiguous. For the CDR3, the DNA is TGTGCCAGTAGTATACAGAGGAGCTCCTATAATTCACCCCTCCACTTT. It specifies CASSIQRSSYNSPLHF.